This T cell receptor beta chain was captured in a study of blood T cell repertoires in COVID-19. Whole-study context: PBMCs, B-cell-depleted T cells, or T cells provided the cDNA or gDNA that made up the material.

Methods used by the authors: Estimation of nucleated cell counts was performed using reference gene primer amplification. TCRdb keeps only in-frame clones here, not all; method: immunoSEQ multiplex PCR. Clonal size and the V and J genes are those of that table, whereas D and trimming came from the DNA. The data contain 81,000 or so clones, 75% to 90% of them singletons. The V segment lost 4 bases and the J segment 0 bases; nucleotides outside the gene matches: 12. The CDR3 is made up of 17 amino acids. CDR1 is SGHDT, CDR2 YYEEEE, per germline. This clone is a singleton in its sample. The chain uses TRBV5-6 and TRBJ2-5, with 7 bases that match TRBD1. This receptor was taken from a man in his 70s with active or convalescent COVID-19. Sequenced: peripheral blood. The CDR3: CASSPLRGGTYQETQYF. CDR3 coding DNA: TGTGCCAGCAGCCCCCTTCGAGGGGGCACTTACCAAGAGACCCAGTACTTC.